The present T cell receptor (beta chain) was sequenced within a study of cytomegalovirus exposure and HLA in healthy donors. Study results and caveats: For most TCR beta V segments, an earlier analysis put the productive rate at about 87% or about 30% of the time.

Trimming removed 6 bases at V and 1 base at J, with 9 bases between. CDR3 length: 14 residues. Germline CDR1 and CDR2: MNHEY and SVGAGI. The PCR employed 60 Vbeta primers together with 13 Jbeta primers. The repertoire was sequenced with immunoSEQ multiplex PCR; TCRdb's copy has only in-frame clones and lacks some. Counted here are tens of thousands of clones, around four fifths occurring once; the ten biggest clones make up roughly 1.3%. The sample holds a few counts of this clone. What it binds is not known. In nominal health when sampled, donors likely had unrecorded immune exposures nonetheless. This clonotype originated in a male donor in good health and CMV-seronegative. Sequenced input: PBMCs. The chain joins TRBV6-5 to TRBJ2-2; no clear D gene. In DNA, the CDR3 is TGTGCCAGCAGACGCCCGGGGAACACCGGGGAGCTGTTTTTT. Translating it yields CASRRPGNTGELFF.